This T cell receptor (beta chain) emerged from a study of T-cell memory formation after mild COVID-19. Study-level findings and limits: A subset of responding clones appeared in pre-infection memory, suggesting cross-reactive memory joined.

The CDR3 is 15 residues long. Trimming removed 6 bases from V and 3 bases from J, with 17 bases in between. This clonotype came up a few times. The antigen is unknown. Constant-segment primers served in 5'RACE that generated TCR alpha and TCR beta cDNA libraries bearing sample barcodes and UMIs. Via MiXCR, TCRdb re-called the 5' RACE reads, giving one row per CDR3 protein. The table includes 450,000 or so distinct CDR3 sequences, roughly 23% detected once. The sequencing sample was made of PBMCs or a T cell subset sorted from them (not recorded which). The chain joins TRBV12-3 or TRBV12-4 to TRBJ1-2; D uncertain. The clonotype comes from an adult woman who had mild COVID-19 (a few samples of this study predate the infection). Cell type and time point are not known. CDR3 DNA: TGTGCCAGCAGCCGCGTTTTGGCCTTGGACTATGGCTACACCTTC. Translating it yields CASSRVLALDYGYTF.